This TCR beta chain was captured by sequencing in a study of vaccination effects on CD4 cells after COVID-19. On the study more broadly: Following the second dose by a median of 72 days, the post-vaccine samples were obtained.

Clones were read by immunoSEQ multiplex PCR, and TCRdb kept only the in-frame ones, dropping some. This sample has 25,000 to 35,000 clones; over 70% occur once, and the top ten carry roughly 15%. CD4+ T cells specific for antigen were expanded with viral peptide pools by the ViraFEST assay before sequencing. The culture ran for around ten days before CD4+ T cells were isolated. Two-dose vaccination with either BNT162b2 or mRNA-1273 was given to the participants. Fresh IL-2-containing medium replaced half the medium on days 3 and 7. As for this clone: Its target is not known. The sample carries other DNA sequences with the same CDR3.

Regarding the study as a whole: Marked clonal contraction of infection- and vaccine-induced clones was seen late after vaccination. Common cold coronaviruses were cross-recognized by only 1 of 255 vaccine-induced clones in healthy vaccinees.

CDR1 and CDR2 (germline): LGHDT, YNNKEL (reference sequence). Trimming cost V 4 bases and J 5 bases, with 12 bases left between them. This CDR3 spans 14 amino acids. The source was CD4+ T cells from PBMCs cultured with HCoV-229E spike peptides, collected after COVID-19 vaccination. This chain uses TRBV3-1 (or the pseudogene TRBV3-2) with TRBJ1-5; D perhaps matches TRBD1 (5 bases). The TCR originated in a human donor who received a COVID-19 vaccine. CDR3 amino acids: CASSLGVGDQPQHF. CDR3 in DNA: TGTGCCAGCAGCCTCGGTGTAGGGGATCAGCCCCAGCATTTT.